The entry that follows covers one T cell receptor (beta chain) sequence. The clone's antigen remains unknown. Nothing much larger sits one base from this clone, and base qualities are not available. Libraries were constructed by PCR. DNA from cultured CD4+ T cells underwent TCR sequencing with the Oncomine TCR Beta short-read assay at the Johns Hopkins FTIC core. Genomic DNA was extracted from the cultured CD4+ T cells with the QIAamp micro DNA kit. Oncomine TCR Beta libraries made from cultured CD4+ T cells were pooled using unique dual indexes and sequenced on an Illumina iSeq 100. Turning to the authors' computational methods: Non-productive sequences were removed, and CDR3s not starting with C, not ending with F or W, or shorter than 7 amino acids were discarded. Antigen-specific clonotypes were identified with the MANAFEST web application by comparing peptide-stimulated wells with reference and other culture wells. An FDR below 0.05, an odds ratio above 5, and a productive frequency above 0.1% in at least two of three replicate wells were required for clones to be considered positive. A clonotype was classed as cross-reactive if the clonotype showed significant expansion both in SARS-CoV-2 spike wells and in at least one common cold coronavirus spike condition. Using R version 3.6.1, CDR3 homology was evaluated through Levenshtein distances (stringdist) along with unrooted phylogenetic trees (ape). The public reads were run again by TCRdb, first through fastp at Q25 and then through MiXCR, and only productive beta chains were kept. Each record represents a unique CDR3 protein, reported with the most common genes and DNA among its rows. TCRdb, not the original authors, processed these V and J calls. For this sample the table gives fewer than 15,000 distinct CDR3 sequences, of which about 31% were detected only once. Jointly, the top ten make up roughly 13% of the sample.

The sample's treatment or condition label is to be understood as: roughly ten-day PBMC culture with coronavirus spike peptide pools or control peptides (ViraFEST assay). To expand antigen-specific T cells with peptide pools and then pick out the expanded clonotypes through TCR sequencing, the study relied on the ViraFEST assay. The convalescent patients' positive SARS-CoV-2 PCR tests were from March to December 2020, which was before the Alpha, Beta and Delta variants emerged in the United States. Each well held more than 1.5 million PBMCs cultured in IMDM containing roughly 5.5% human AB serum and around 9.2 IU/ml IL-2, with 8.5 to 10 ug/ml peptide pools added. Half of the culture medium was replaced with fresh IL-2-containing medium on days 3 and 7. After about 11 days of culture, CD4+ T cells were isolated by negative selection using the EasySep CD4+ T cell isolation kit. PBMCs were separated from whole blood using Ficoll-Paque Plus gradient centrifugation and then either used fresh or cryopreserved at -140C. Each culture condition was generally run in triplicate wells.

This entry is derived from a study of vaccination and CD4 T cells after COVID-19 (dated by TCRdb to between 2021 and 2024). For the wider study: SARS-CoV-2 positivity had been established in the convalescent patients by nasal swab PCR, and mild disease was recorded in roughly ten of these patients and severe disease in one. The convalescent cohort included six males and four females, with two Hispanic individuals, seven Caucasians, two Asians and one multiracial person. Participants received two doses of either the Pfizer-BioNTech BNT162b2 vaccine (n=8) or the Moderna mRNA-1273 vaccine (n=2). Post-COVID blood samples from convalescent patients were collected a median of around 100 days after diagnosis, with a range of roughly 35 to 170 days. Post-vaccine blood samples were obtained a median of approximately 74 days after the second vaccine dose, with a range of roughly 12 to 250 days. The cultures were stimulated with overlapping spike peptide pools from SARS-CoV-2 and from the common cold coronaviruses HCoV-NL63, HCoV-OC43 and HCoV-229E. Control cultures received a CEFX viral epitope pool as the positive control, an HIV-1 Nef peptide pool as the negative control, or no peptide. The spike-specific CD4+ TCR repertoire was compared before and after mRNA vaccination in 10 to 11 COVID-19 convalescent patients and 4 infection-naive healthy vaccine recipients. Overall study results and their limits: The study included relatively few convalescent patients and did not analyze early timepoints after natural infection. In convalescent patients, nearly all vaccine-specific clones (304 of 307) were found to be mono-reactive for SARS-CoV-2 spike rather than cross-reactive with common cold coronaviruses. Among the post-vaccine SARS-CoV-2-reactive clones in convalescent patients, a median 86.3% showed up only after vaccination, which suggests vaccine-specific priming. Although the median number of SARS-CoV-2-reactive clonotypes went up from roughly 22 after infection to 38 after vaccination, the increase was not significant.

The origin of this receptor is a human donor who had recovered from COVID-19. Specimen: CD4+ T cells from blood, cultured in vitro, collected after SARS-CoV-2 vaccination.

The CDR3 is CASSLRRGTNTGELFF. The DNA sequence is as follows: TGTGCCAGCAGCCTTAGGAGGGGAACGAACACCGGGGAGCTGTTTTTT. Recombination linked TRBV21-1 to TRBJ2-2; TRBD2, the table's D call, was not compared with the DNA. TRBV21-1 is a listed pseudogene. The CDR3 starts with the cysteine, ends with the phenylalanine, and has 16 residues. Left in the record is the CDR3 DNA by itself, 48 bases read in frame from the first base.